The present entry profiles one T cell receptor beta chain with its context. This entry is derived from a study of blood T cell repertoires in COVID-19. About the research overall: Whether acute or convalescent, the COVID-19 samples came from the United States, Italy and Spain. Nucleic acid was either cDNA or gDNA, and it came from T cells, B-cell-depleted T cells, or PBMCs.

How the authors handled the data: Reference gene primers were amplified, and this amplification served to estimate nucleated cell counts. Assay: immunoSEQ multiplex PCR; the TCRdb copy retains only in-frame clones and omits some. For V, J and clone size, that table is used; D and trimming come from the DNA. Of about 200,000 clones listed, roughly 80% are singletons. The CDR3 runs to 13 residues. The germline gives CDR1 SEHNR, CDR2 FQNEAQ (reference sequence). V dropped 5 bases and J dropped 4 bases, with 8 bases sitting between them. The receptor's source is a woman aged 70 to 79 with acute or convalescent COVID-19. The chain combines TRBV7-9 with TRBJ2-2; D is ambiguous. Material: peripheral blood. DNA for the CDR3: TGTGCCAGCAGCACAGATACCACCGGGGAGCTGTTTTTT. Protein product: CASSTDTTGELFF.